The clone carrying this T cell receptor delta chain was found a few times. Germline is not matched at one junction end, which may reflect a read error. This entry is derived from a study of gamma-delta chains in newborns, infants, children. About the research overall: Innate gammadelta T cells reportedly expand polyclonally right after birth, driven by microbial exposure, per the title.

With CATT, TCRdb re-called clones from the reads. The table has 4,500 or so delta-chain clones, 3% to 3.5% seen once. This clonotype was sampled from a child who was a newborn, infant or young child, either healthy, febrile or measles-vaccinated (not recorded which). The sequenced material came from blood.

The CDR3 loop is CACDTLDWGMTRDARQMFF. CDR3 nucleotide sequence: TGTGCCTGTGACACTCTAGACTGGGGGATGACCCGGGACGCCCGACAGATGTTTTTC. J is TRDJ3 and V is TRDV2; TRDD3 agrees at 10 bases. This CDR3 is 19 amino acids long. Looked up from germline, CDR1 is GEAIGNYY and CDR2 is EKD.